This is a list of T cell receptor beta chains from one sample in a study of blood T cell repertoires in COVID-19. Assay used: immunoSEQ multiplex PCR; TCRdb lists only in-frame clones, some missing. The sample consists of more than 300,000 clones, around 88% of them appearing once. Sequencing was done on a sample of peripheral blood. These receptors originate from a woman under 40 with COVID-19, enrolled during active disease. Each CDR3 is given with its conserved first and last residue. A D gene is named only where the DNA matches it firmly. The listing skips clone size in some rows; elsewhere it reads once, few, many or a size class.

size	J	V	D	CDR3	DNA
.	TRBJ1-2	TRBV6-5	.	CASSYSRASPLGYTF	TGTGCCAGCAGTTACTCGAGGGCCTCACCCTTAGGCTACACCTTC
few	TRBJ1-6	TRBV6-5	TRBD1	CASTTGGYSPLHF	TGTGCCAGCACGACAGGGGGGTATTCACCCCTCCACTTT
.	TRBJ1-1	TRBV9	TRBD1	CASSVGQGALNTEAFF	TGTGCCAGCAGCGTAGGACAGGGGGCGTTGAACACTGAAGCTTTCTTT
.	TRBJ2-3	TRBV10-1	.	CASSAGPWDTQYF	TGCGCCAGCAGTGCAGGGCCCTGGGATACGCAGTATTTT
.	TRBJ1-2	TRBV7-2	TRBD1	CASILDRSGYGYTF	TGTGCCAGCATCTTGGACAGGTCTGGATATGGCTACACCTTC
.	TRBJ1-6	TRBV28	.	CASGTLNSPLHF	TGTGCCAGTGGGACACTCAATTCACCCCTCCACTTT
.	TRBJ2-3	TRBV11-3	.	CASSFHTDTQYF	TGTGCCAGCAGCTTTCACACAGATACGCAGTATTTT
once	TRBJ2-2	TRBV4-2	TRBD2	CASGLAGGTGELFF	TGTGCCAGCGGGTTGGCGGGGGGGACCGGGGAGCTGTTTTTT
.	TRBJ1-6	TRBV3-1/TRBV3-2	.	CASSQLGEALHF	TGTGCCAGCAGCCAATTAGGGGAGGCCCTCCACTTT
medium-sized	TRBJ1-1	TRBV28	TRBD1	CASSRDRVTEAFF	TGTGCCAGCAGCCGGGACAGGGTGACTGAAGCTTTCTTT
.	TRBJ1-1	TRBV3-1/TRBV3-2	TRBD1	CASSPTGVNNTEAFF	TGTGCCAGCAGCCCGACAGGGGTCAATAACACTGAAGCTTTCTTT
.	TRBJ2-3	TRBV21-1	.	CASSFGTASTDTQYF	TGTGCCAGCAGCTTCGGGACAGCTAGCACAGATACGCAGTATTTT
.	TRBJ2-6	TRBV5-1	.	CASSLPPSSGANVLTF	TGCGCCAGCAGCTTGCCTCCGTCTTCTGGGGCCAACGTCCTGACTTTC
.	TRBJ1-2	TRBV19	TRBD1	CASIKTGGDSYGYTF	TGTGCCAGTATTAAAACAGGGGGTGACAGCTATGGCTACACCTTC
once	TRBJ1-2	TRBV27	TRBD1	CASSYRTGGAYYGYTF	TGTGCCAGCAGTTACCGGACAGGGGGCGCCTACTATGGCTACACCTTC
.	TRBJ2-1	TRBV6-4	TRBD2	CASSDGGGNNEQFF	TGTGCCAGCAGTGACGGCGGGGGAAACAATGAGCAGTTCTTC
.	TRBJ2-2	TRBV5-1	.	CASSLGAANTGELFF	TGCGCCAGCAGCTTGGGTGCAGCGAACACCGGGGAGCTGTTTTTT
.	TRBJ2-5	TRBV10-3	.	CAISEYQGGGTKTQYF	TGTGCCATCAGTGAGTACCAGGGGGGCGGTACGAAGACCCAGTACTTC
.	TRBJ2-2	TRBV9	TRBD2	CASSVGRGAAGELFF	TGTGCCAGCAGCGTAGGGCGGGGGGCAGCCGGGGAGCTGTTTTTT
.	TRBJ2-1	TRBV7-9	TRBD2	CASRQLAGGSYNEQFF	TGTGCCAGCAGGCAACTAGCGGGGGGCTCCTACAATGAGCAGTTCTTC
once	TRBJ2-1	TRBV5-4	.	CASSPGSPPVNEQFF	TGTGCCAGCAGCCCTGGGAGTCCCCCGGTAAATGAGCAGTTCTTC
few	TRBJ1-5	TRBV4-1	.	CASSSKDYSNQPQHF	TGCGCCAGCAGCTCTAAGGACTATAGCAATCAGCCCCAGCATTTT
.	TRBJ1-1	TRBV18	.	CASSPRVANTEAFF	TGTGCCAGCTCACCTCGGGTGGCGAACACTGAAGCTTTCTTT
once	TRBJ1-2	TRBV12-3/TRBV12-4	.	CASSAYRYGYTF	TGTGCCAGCAGTGCATACCGGTATGGCTACACCTTC
.	TRBJ1-1	TRBV20-1	.	CSASQGSDTEAFF	TGCAGTGCTAGTCAGGGTTCAGACACTGAAGCTTTCTTT
.	TRBJ1-1	TRBV6-6	.	CASSYYRAEAFF	TGTGCCAGCAGTTACTACAGGGCCGAAGCTTTCTTT
.	TRBJ1-2	TRBV6-1	.	CASSEAGLEGYTF	TGTGCCAGCAGTGAAGCGGGGCTGGAAGGCTACACCTTC
once	TRBJ2-1	TRBV7-3	TRBD1	CASSLGSTGSQFF	TGTGCCAGCAGCTTAGGGTCGACAGGGTCGCAGTTCTTC
.	TRBJ1-6	TRBV6-5	.	CASRLLQTNSPLHF	TGTGCCAGCAGACTTCTCCAAACTAATTCACCCCTCCACTTT
once	TRBJ2-1	TRBV5-1	.	CASSLVGWRARSDEQFF	TGCGCCAGCAGCTTGGTGGGCTGGCGGGCGAGGTCGGATGAGCAGTTCTTC
.	TRBJ2-4	TRBV2	.	CASEGGQGANIQYF	TGTGCCAGCGAGGGAGGGCAGGGGGCTAACATTCAGTACTTC
few	TRBJ2-3	TRBV6-2/TRBV6-3	TRBD1	CASSPGTETDTQYF	TGTGCCAGCAGTCCCGGGACAGAGACAGATACGCAGTATTTT
.	TRBJ2-7	TRBV6-5	.	CASSTLQGYEQYF	TGTGCCAGCAGTACCCTACAGGGCTACGAGCAGTACTTC
few	TRBJ1-1	TRBV27	TRBD1	CASSPTGGIAEAFF	TGTGCCAGCAGTCCAACAGGGGGTATCGCTGAAGCTTTCTTT
.	TRBJ1-2	TRBV18	.	CASSPAGGGGYTF	TGTGCCAGCTCACCCGCGGGAGGTGGTGGCTACACCTTC
.	TRBJ1-6	TRBV7-6	.	CARGIQTEPISPLHF	TGTGCCCGCGGGATCCAGACAGAGCCAATTTCACCCCTCCACTTT
.	TRBJ1-3	TRBV5-1	.	CASSSQGPGNTIYF	TGCGCCAGCAGTTCCCAGGGGCCTGGAAACACCATATATTTT
.	TRBJ1-5	TRBV4-1	.	CASSHGPNQPQHF	TGCGCCAGCAGCCATGGGCCCAATCAGCCCCAGCATTTT
.	TRBJ1-2	TRBV6-6	.	CASSYRAYGYTF	TGTGCCAGCAGTTACAGAGCCTATGGCTACACCTTC
.	TRBJ1-5	TRBV19	.	CASCPGGNQPQHF	TGTGCCAGTTGCCCAGGGGGCAATCAGCCCCAGCATTTT